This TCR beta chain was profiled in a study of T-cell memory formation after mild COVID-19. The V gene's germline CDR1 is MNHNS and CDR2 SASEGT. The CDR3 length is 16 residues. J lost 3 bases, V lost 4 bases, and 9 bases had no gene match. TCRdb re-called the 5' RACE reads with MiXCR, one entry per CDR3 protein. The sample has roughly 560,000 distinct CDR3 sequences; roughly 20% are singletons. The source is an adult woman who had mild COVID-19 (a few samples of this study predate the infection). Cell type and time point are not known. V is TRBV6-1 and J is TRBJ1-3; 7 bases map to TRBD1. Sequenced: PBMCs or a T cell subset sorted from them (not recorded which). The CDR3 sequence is CASSGHMTGNGNTIYF. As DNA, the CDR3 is TGTGCCAGCAGTGGACATATGACAGGGAATGGAAACACCATATATTTT.